The entry below describes one T cell receptor (beta chain). Method: immunoSEQ multiplex PCR; TCRdb's copy keeps in-frame clones and lacks some. The table shows about 26,000 clones, with roughly 84% occurring only once. The data were taken from a study of blood T cell repertoires in COVID-19. The sequence derives from a human donor in a cohort sampled during active COVID-19. Sample: peripheral blood.

The CDR3 here is CASSRTGSNQPQHF. The CDR3 DNA follows: TGTGCCAGCAGCAGGACAGGATCCAATCAGCCCCAGCATTTT. The V and J genes are TRBV5-6 and TRBJ1-5; 7 positions agree with TRBD1. CDR1 SGHDT and CDR2 YYEEEE come from the germline V gene. CDR3 length: 14 amino acids. Losses at the gene ends were 4 bases for V and 3 bases for J; bases not matched to a gene: 4.